The 20 T cell receptor beta chains in this list originate from one sample, sequenced in a study of shared clonotypes between healthy human individuals. Clones were read by immunoSEQ multiplex PCR, and TCRdb kept only the in-frame ones, dropping some. The repertoire holds some 2 million clones, with roughly 95% as singletons. In the naive CD8 group, cells lacked CD45RO and were positively selected for CCR7, so terminally differentiated effector memory CD45RA+ cells were left out. The sample consisted of naive CD8+ T cells sorted from blood. The source of these receptors is a man aged 18 to 30 in good health.

The rearrangement uses TRBV13 and TRBJ2-7, with D tentatively TRBD1 (5 bases). V lost 4 bases and J lost 2, with 9 bases in between. Germline assignment: CDR1 PRHDT and CDR2 FYEKMQ (reference sequence). The CDR3 contains 13 residues. CDR3 amino acids: CASSSRAAYEQYF. The CDR3 nucleotides read TGTGCCAGCAGCTCCAGGGCGGCCTACGAGCAGTACTTC.

The chain employs TRBV9 and TRBJ2-2; 9 bases fit TRBD2. V lost 1 base to trimming and J lost 7 bases; unmatched junction nucleotides: 5. CDR1 and CDR2 (germline): SGDLS, YYNGEE. The CDR3 has 15 residues. For the CDR3, the DNA is TGTGCCAGCAGCGTAATAGCGGGAGTAGGCGGGGAGCTGTTTTTT. Translation: CASSVIAGVGGELFF. The whole variable domain, remainder taken from reference TRBV9 and TRBJ2-2, is DSGVTQTPKHLITATGQRVTLRCSPRSGDLSVYWYQQSLDQGLQFLIQYYNGEERAKGNILERFSAQQFPDLHSELNLSSLELGDSALYFCASSVIAGVGGELFFGEGSRLTVL.

V is TRBV12-5 and J is TRBJ1-5, with 7 bases that match TRBD1. This CDR3 comprises 16 residues. Germline values: CDR1 LGHNT, CDR2 FRNRAP. After removal of 5 bases from V and 0 bases from J, the junction contained 7 bases not matched to a gene. The CDR3, as DNA: TGTGCTAGTGGTGTACAGGGGATCAGTAGCAATCAGCCCCAGCATTTT. This sequence encodes CASGVQGISSNQPQHF.

This clone was observed once. V is TRBV19 and J is TRBJ2-3; D call uncertain. The germline V gene encodes CDR1 LNHDA and CDR2 SQIVND (reference sequence). V lost 10 bases, J lost 8 bases, and 13 bases lay in between. The CDR3 sequence is 11 residues long. This chain's CDR3 is CATQVVSTQYF. In DNA form, the CDR3 reads TGTGCCACCCAGGTCGTGAGTACGCAGTATTTT.

The genes are TRBV6-5 and TRBJ1-5, with D uncertain. CDR3 size: 14 residues. Germline CDR1 is MNHEY and CDR2 is SVGAGI. Trimming left V 6 bases short and J 0 bases short, with 9 bases between. The CDR3: CASSETYSNQPQHF. The CDR3 DNA sequence: TGTGCCAGCAGCGAGACCTATAGCAATCAGCCCCAGCATTTT.

This clone was counted once. This chain joins TRBV19 and TRBJ1-6, with unresolved D. V lost 6 bases to trimming and J lost 10 bases, with 19 bases between them. The CDR3 has 15 residues. Germline lookup yields CDR1 LNHDA and CDR2 SQIVND (reference sequence). DNA of the CDR3: TGTGCCAGTAGCCCTTTTAGTGAGGCGCGGTCACCCCTCCACTTT. It encodes CASSPFSEARSPLHF.

The rearrangement links TRBV18 to TRBJ2-1; D gene ambiguous. Germline V lookup: CDR1 KGHSH, CDR2 LQKENI. The CDR3 totals 16 residues. Trimming pared 6 bases from V and 0 bases from J, leaving 15 bases between. CDR3 coding DNA: TGTGCCAGCTCCCCGAAGGATGGGCTCTCCTACAATGAGCAGTTCTTC. Protein product: CASSPKDGLSYNEQFF.

The chain combines TRBV19 with TRBJ1-1; no firm D call. Trimming stripped 7 bases from V and 1 base from J, with 19 bases between. CDR1 is LNHDA and CDR2 is SQIVND in the germline V gene (reference sequence). The CDR3 spans 16 residues. CDR3 nucleotides: TGTGCCAGTACCCCCGGCATGCGGGGTGGGAACACTGAAGCTTTCTTT. Translating gives CASTPGMRGGNTEAFF.

CDR3 DNA sequence: TGTGCCAGTAGTCCATGGACGGGCTACGAGCAGTACTTC. This gives the protein CASSPWTGYEQYF. The chain joins TRBV19 to TRBJ2-5; D unresolved. The end of the DNA is better explained by TRBJ2-7, so the J call may be wrong. Germline V gene sequence: CDR1 LNHDA, CDR2 SQIVND (reference sequence). CDR3 length equals 13 residues.

This chain links TRBV2 with TRBJ1-5; no definite D call. This CDR3 comprises 14 residues. Germline assignment: CDR1 SNHLY and CDR2 FYNNEI. V shed 6 bases and J shed 2 bases, with 11 bases lying between them. Here the CDR3 DNA reads TGTGCCAGCAGGTACGGGGAGGGCAATCAGCCCCAGCATTTT. Its translation: CASRYGEGNQPQHF.

The V and J genes are TRBV28 and TRBJ2-3, with D tentatively TRBD1 (5 bases). CDR1 and CDR2 from the germline V gene are MDHEN and SYDVKM. The CDR3 spans 16 residues. Trimming left V 5 bases short and J 2 bases short, with 17 bases between. The CDR3, as DNA: TGTGCCAGCAGTGCCGCCAGGGCGGACCTCACAGATACGCAGTATTTT. Residues: CASSAARADLTDTQYF.

The chain joins TRBV11-2 to TRBJ2-3; D ambiguous. Germline V gene data show CDR1 as SGHAT and CDR2 as FQNNGV. This CDR3 has 15 amino acids. The V end was cut by 5 bases, the J end by 3 bases, with 15 bases between. The CDR3 here is CASSAIASTTDTQYF. The CDR3 nucleotides read TGTGCCAGCAGCGCAATCGCCAGCACGACAGATACGCAGTATTTT.

A remark on this clone: The same CDR3 also results from other DNA sequences found in this sample. The chain employs TRBV25-1 and TRBJ2-7; tentative D call: TRBD2 (5 bases). The CDR3 runs 13 residues. Germline CDR1 and CDR2: MGHDK and SYGVNS. Between the trimmed V and J ends, which lost 4 bases and 0 bases, there was a span of 7 bases. The CDR3 region has the DNA TGTGCCAGCAGTGGGACTGACTCCTACGAGCAGTACTTC. Protein sequence: CASSGTDSYEQYF.

The V and J genes are TRBV29-1 and TRBJ1-2; D is perhaps TRBD1 (5 bases). This CDR3 is 13 amino acids long. Trimming took 4 bases from V and 3 from J, leaving 12 bases between them. CDR1 is SQVTM, CDR2 ANQGSEA, per germline. CDR3 amino acids: CSVVPQGHYGYTF. As DNA, the CDR3 is TGCAGCGTTGTTCCCCAGGGCCACTATGGCTACACCTTC.

On this clone: Different DNA sequences within this sample yield the same CDR3. The chain links TRBV6-5 to TRBJ1-3, with D possibly TRBD1 on 5 matching bases. Germline V gene data show CDR1 as MNHEY and CDR2 as SVGAGI. There are 14 residues in the CDR3. V was clipped by 2 bases and J by 2 bases, with 7 bases between them. CDR3 residues: CASSYRGAGNTIYF. The CDR3 nucleotides read TGTGCCAGCAGTTACAGGGGCGCTGGAAACACCATATATTTT.

This chain joins TRBV6-4 and TRBJ1-2; no clear D gene. The CDR3 sequence is 13 residues long. CDR1 is MRHNA and CDR2 is SNTAGT in the germline V gene. The V end was cut by 4 bases, the J end by 4 bases, with 10 bases between. The CDR3 nucleotides are TGTGCCAGCAGTGCTGGGATCGGCTATGGCTACACCTTC. The encoded protein is CASSAGIGYGYTF.

This clone has only one observation. This chain links TRBV28 with TRBJ1-1, with D tentatively TRBD1 (5 bases). V was trimmed by 4 bases and J by 6 bases, leaving 15 bases between them. CDR1 is MDHEN and CDR2 is SYDVKM in the germline V gene. This CDR3 spans 14 amino acids. The CDR3 bases are TGTGCCAGCAGTTCGACAGCTACCCCGGCTGAAGCTTTCTTT. Its protein product is CASSSTATPAEAFF.

The gene calls are TRBV4-3 and TRBJ2-1, with D perhaps TRBD1 (6 bases). The V gene lost 4 bases and the J gene lost 7 bases, with 23 bases spanning the gap. Germline V gene data show CDR1 as LGHNA and CDR2 as YSLEER. The CDR3 spans 17 residues. CDR3 residues: CASSRVFGGRDKNEQFF. In DNA form, the CDR3 reads TGCGCCAGCAGCCGCGTTTTCGGCGGCAGGGACAAGAATGAGCAGTTCTTC.

The table lists this clone with a count of one. J is TRBJ2-3 and V is TRBV13; D remains unclear. This CDR3 has 13 residues. Trimming cost V 3 bases and J 4 bases, with 8 bases left between them. CDR1 is PRHDT, CDR2 FYEKMQ, per germline (reference sequence). CDR3 loop: CASSLPSADTQYF. DNA of the CDR3: TGTGCCAGCAGCTTGCCGTCGGCAGATACGCAGTATTTT.

The J gene is TRBJ2-5, the V gene TRBV4-1; D gene ambiguous. V was clipped by 1 base and J by 3 bases, with 9 bases between them. The CDR3 totals 14 residues. Germline assignment: CDR1 MGHRA and CDR2 YSYEKL. The CDR3 reads CASSQVGWEETQYF. CDR3 DNA sequence: TGCGCCAGCAGCCAAGTTGGTTGGGAAGAGACCCAGTACTTC.